The entry below describes one T cell receptor beta chain. No antigen is known for it. It has no much larger one-base neighbor in the sample; base qualities were not kept. The method behind the library was the immunoSEQ multiplex PCR assay. A mixture of 60 forward primers for TCR Vbeta segments and 13 reverse primers for TCR Jbeta segments was used in the multiplex PCR. The CDR3 region of rearranged TCR beta genes was amplified from genomic DNA with a multiplex PCR assay. The Illumina HiSeq System was used to sequence the amplified TCR beta libraries as 87-base-pair reads. The paper's processing steps were these. A later analysis tallied roughly 76 million unique TCR beta chains across the 660 or so repertoires, and around 12 million of those chains were shared by two or more donors. Raw reads were error-corrected and collapsed into unique sequences by a nearest-neighbor algorithm in which closely related sequences were merged to remove PCR and sequencing errors. Alignment of CDR3 sequences to IMGT reference sequences was used to assign V, D and J gene segments. For a sequence to be retained, a match of at least six nucleotides was required to both a V gene segment and a J gene segment. Rearrangements were classified as productive when the CDR3 lacked stop codons and remained in frame with V and J, and all other rearrangements were classified as non-productive. CDR3 was defined by IMGT convention, running from the second conserved V-encoded cysteine to the conserved J-encoded phenylalanine. The earlier analysis of fewer than 750 of the donors excluded sequences that lacked an unambiguous match to a single V gene segment. An earlier analysis of fewer than 750 of the donors classified V segments as functional when productive rearrangements were above 56.7% and as segregating when the standard deviation between donors was above 5%. A statistical classification framework was built for diagnosing cytomegalovirus status from the catalog of TCR beta chain sequences. V and J gene assignment, in a later analysis, came from comparing TCR nucleotide sequences with IMGT/GENE-DB human TR gene sequences. Using the TCRdist pipeline, a later analysis assigned CDR3 sequences along with most-parsimonious VDJ recombination scenarios. In a later analysis, every TCR beta chain was defined by the combination of its CDR3 amino acid sequence and its V-gene family, and reads without a unique V-gene family were dropped. As a way to deal with suspected cross-contamination and a sequencing artifact, a later analysis dropped 500 to 700 nucleotide sequences that were highly shared and had low generation probability. In a later analysis, a clonal expansion index for each public chain was calculated from normalized within-repertoire ranks of inferred template counts. A later analysis computed generation probabilities with a VDJ recombination model fitted to out-of-frame rearrangements, and checked the results against IGoR. A later analysis scored TCR-TCR, TCR-HLA and TCR-CMV co-occurrence with hypergeometric tests, applying a repertoire-size bias correction to TCR pairs. To estimate false discovery rates, a later analysis permuted the HLA or CMV assignments 20 times. A later analysis grouped co-occurring TCRs with DBSCAN, adding TCRdist sequence similarity when clustering within HLA-allele-positive subsets. Repertoires with fewer than 30,000 or more than 120,000 public chains were left out of co-occurrence clustering, as were roughly five repertoires with anomalous nucleotide sharing. TCRdb took this table from immuneACCESS and kept in-frame rearrangements with V and J called. Such tables lack part of the clones; where checked against another copy, unresolved V genes explain under half of the gap, and the rest is unexplained. V and J calls and clone size are copied from that table; D and trimming were computed from the DNA. The sample has around 210,000 clones on record, more than 75% of them singletons. Roughly 0.22% of the sample rests with the top ten.

The CDR3 contains 17 residues, cysteine and phenylalanine counted. Kept here is only the CDR3 DNA, which spans 51 bases and is read in frame from base 1. V is cut back by 6 bases and J by 4 bases, with 9 bases in the junction unmatched. Based on the germline V gene, the CDR1 and CDR2 sequences are LGHNT and FRNRAP. These data are taken from a study of cytomegalovirus exposure and HLA in healthy donors (dated by TCRdb to the late 2010s). Describing the broader study: According to an earlier analysis of around 600 of the donors, 200 million or so T cells yielded some 110 million unique TCR beta sequences and 276 Gb of sequence data. Alongside the repertoire data, information on donor age, sex, ethnicity and CMV serostatus was compiled. The T cell repertoires of 666 subjects were profiled by immunosequencing and related to cytomegalovirus serostatus. Across 300 to 400 genotyped donors of the cohort, an average of approximately 240,000 unique TCR beta nucleotide sequences per donor were sequenced, and roughly 18% of those sequences were non-productive. A handful of DR-DQ haplotypes were handled as single units for association and clustering because linkage in the cohort was strong. An early release that covered more than 550 HLA-typed donors contained approximately 300 gigabases of sequencing data and 80 million or so unique TCR sequences. Class I and class II HLA loci were covered by the typing at four-digit resolution. In addition to the first cohort of several hundred subjects, a separate validation cohort of 130 or so different subjects was used. Of the roughly 400 genotyped donors, over 80% were placed in the genetic ancestry cluster associated with self-reported Caucasian donors. The later analysis used no new phenotypic data to find candidate immune exposures, relying instead on TCR beta sequences and their occurrence across donors. A later genetic analysis used genome-wide SNP genotypes for about three fifths of the roughly 700 donors, treating that subset as a discovery cohort. Every discovery cohort repertoire had been produced on one sequencing platform. The study aimed to test whether cataloging public T cell receptors could reveal signatures of past pathogen exposure. A later analysis re-examined previously published TCR beta repertoires from more than 550 donors and added high-resolution HLA genotyping to investigate patterns of TCR occurrence. The number of donors typed differed by locus, with about 629-640 for A, B, C, DRB1 and DQB1, roughly 520 for DQA1, about 610 for DPA1, and around 460 for DPB1. To predict cytomegalovirus infection status, the study combined high-throughput TCR immunosequencing, statistical association of individual TCRs with disease status, and machine learning. An earlier analysis of nearly 600 of the donors applied high-throughput TCR beta sequencing to assess whether each TCR beta V gene segment acted as functional or pseudogenic.

The cohort was made up of under 800 healthy bone marrow donors. At the time of sampling, every cohort member was nominally healthy, though immune exposures that went unrecorded were likely present. The donor was CMV seronegative and was included in the group of a few hundred seronegative cohort members. Every donor gave a peripheral blood sample, and the peripheral blood mononuclear cells from that sample were used for TCR beta sequencing. Genomic DNA was extracted from the blood cell samples with the Qiagen DNeasy Blood Extraction Kit. What the study reported, not specific to this receptor: Three of the identified cytomegalovirus-associated TCR beta chains were confirmed in vitro to be specific for cytomegalovirus antigens. In a later genetic analysis, fewer N-insertions in productive TCRs were reported among donors in an Asian-associated ancestry cluster than the roughly 700-donor mean. At a false discovery rate of 0.05, a later analysis linked under 20,000 TCR beta sequences to specific HLA alleles. According to a later analysis, TCR association rates differed among HLA loci, with DRB1 alleles showing the most associated TCRs and HLA-C alleles showing the fewest. Some IMGT-functional V segments, including TRBV6-2 and TRBV6-3, could not be distinguished by the 87-base-pair reads and were therefore excluded. In a later analysis, HLA-associated TCR beta chains showed more clonal expansion and lower generation probabilities than non-associated chains that were equally common. According to a later analysis, most CMV-associated TCR beta chains appeared to be HLA-restricted, and the HLA associations seemed to be driven largely by CMV exposure. HLA typing was unavailable for some donors at each locus, so association tests used only the typed subset. The classifier was reported to diagnose cytomegalovirus status with high specificity and sensitivity in both the original cohort and the validation cohort. In a later analysis, several top co-occurrence clusters were reported to appear linked to parvovirus B19, influenza, CMV and Epstein-Barr virus. Most TCR sequences were observed very rarely across donors, whereas some public TCRs were present in many individuals. For the cohort, immune exposure information was limited to CMV serostatus. The study listed approximately 150 TCR beta chains as associated with cytomegalovirus. When HLA alleles, especially DR and DQ, strongly co-occurred, TCR associations were difficult to assign to individual alleles. V-gene and J-gene trimming of TCR beta chains was associated with a missense DCLRE1C variant in a later genetic analysis, and the association was replicated in an independent cohort. According to the authors, the approach could potentially be generalized to other disease states and immunological phenotypes. Broadly in line with IMGT annotations, most TCR beta V segments showed up in productive rearrangements about 87% or about 30% of the time in an earlier analysis of 587 of the donors. Linkage disequilibrium might explain the correlated functional status among segregating V segments, but an unknown experimental factor could not be ruled out. A further reported finding was that TCR beta sequences accurately predicted the HLA-A and HLA-B alleles for most subjects in the first cohort. Around 16 rarely observed V segments, including chromosome 9 orphons, were excluded from the earlier analysis of about 500 of the donors because counts were too low. In this cohort, only TCR beta chains were sequenced, and detectable features were limited by the absence of alpha or paired-chain data. A cluster of highly shared sequence variants was judged likely to represent a technical artifact of the sequencing pipeline. Sequencing depth was assumed to be roughly uniform across donors in the presence/absence analyses, though that assumption may not hold.

The receptor was derived from a girl between 2 and 10 years old in good health and CMV-seronegative. Sequenced input: PBMCs. The chain links TRBV12-5 with TRBJ2-5; TRBD2 fits 15 bases in the junction. The CDR3 protein sequence reads: CASGWTSGRGGGETQYF. The nucleotide sequence reads TGTGCTAGTGGCTGGACTAGCGGGAGGGGTGGGGGAGAGACCCAGTACTTC.